Sequencing of this T cell receptor (beta chain) was carried out in a study of cytomegalovirus exposure and HLA in healthy donors listed by TCRdb under 2017. For context, the study as a whole: According to an earlier analysis of 587 of the donors, about 190 million T cells yielded 117 million unique TCR beta sequences and approximately 300 Gb of sequence data. An early release covering more than 500 HLA-typed donors comprised about 320 gigabases of sequencing data and roughly 86 million unique TCR sequences. Of the roughly 400 genotyped donors, approximately 83% fell in the genetic ancestry cluster associated with self-reported Caucasian donors. The study aimed to test whether cataloging public T cell receptors could reveal signatures of past pathogen exposure. The T cell repertoires of around 730 subjects were profiled by immunosequencing and related to cytomegalovirus serostatus. In addition to the first cohort of 666 subjects, a separate validation cohort of 100 to 150 different subjects was used. To predict cytomegalovirus infection status, the study combined high-throughput TCR immunosequencing, statistical association of individual TCRs with disease status, and machine learning. To study patterns of TCR occurrence, a later analysis re-analyzed previously published TCR beta repertoires from several hundred donors and added high-resolution HLA genotyping. Rather than using new phenotypic data, the later analysis identified candidate immune exposures from TCR beta sequences and from how often those sequences occurred across donors. In an earlier analysis of around 540 of the donors, high-throughput TCR beta sequencing was used to judge whether each TCR beta V gene segment behaved as functional or pseudogenic. Donor age, sex, ethnicity and CMV serostatus were compiled together with the repertoire data. A later genetic analysis used genome-wide SNP genotypes for about three fifths of the roughly 700 donors, treating that subset as a discovery cohort. All discovery cohort repertoires had been generated on a single sequencing platform. HLA typing covered class I and class II loci at four-digit resolution. Typing coverage differed by locus: A, B, C, DRB1 and DQB1 were typed in about 620-640 donors, DQA1 in 500 to 550, DPA1 in 606, and DPB1 in around 490. A handful of DR-DQ haplotypes were handled as single units for association and clustering because linkage in the cohort was strong. On average, roughly 250,000 unique TCR beta nucleotide sequences were sequenced per donor among 398 genotyped donors of the cohort, with roughly 19% of those sequences being non-productive. The investigation overall reported the following: A later genetic analysis associated a missense DCLRE1C variant with V-gene and J-gene trimming of TCR beta chains, and an independent cohort replicated the association. An earlier analysis of around 500 of the donors showed that most TCR beta V segments appeared in productive rearrangements either about 87% or about 30% of the time, which broadly matched IMGT annotations. Linkage disequilibrium might explain the correlated functional status among segregating V segments, but an unknown experimental factor could not be excluded. A further reported finding was that TCR beta sequences accurately predicted the HLA-A and HLA-B alleles for most subjects in the first cohort. The presence/absence analyses assumed that sequencing depth was roughly uniform across donors, and that assumption may not be true. Because counts were too low, about 15 rarely observed V segments, including chromosome 9 orphons, were left out of the earlier analysis of about 620 of the donors. In a later analysis, several top co-occurrence clusters were reported to appear linked to parvovirus B19, influenza, CMV and Epstein-Barr virus. For the cohort, immune exposure information was limited to CMV serostatus. In a later genetic analysis, fewer N-insertions in productive TCRs were reported among donors in an Asian-associated ancestry cluster than the roughly 700-donor mean. At a false discovery rate of 0.05, a later analysis linked about 17,000 TCR beta sequences to specific HLA alleles. It was suggested by the authors that the approach could potentially be generalized to other disease states and immunological phenotypes. Because some donors lacked HLA typing at each locus, the association tests relied only on the typed subset. In a later analysis, most CMV-associated TCR beta chains were found to appear HLA-restricted, with HLA associations seemingly driven largely by CMV exposure. In this cohort, only TCR beta chains were sequenced, and detectable features were limited by the absence of alpha or paired-chain data. Cytomegalovirus status was reported to be diagnosed by the classifier with high specificity and sensitivity in both the original and validation cohorts. The study gave a list of 150 to 200 TCR beta chains associated with cytomegalovirus. Strong co-occurrence of HLA alleles, especially DR and DQ, made assigning TCR associations to individual alleles difficult. While some public TCRs were present in many individuals, most TCR sequences turned up only very rarely across donors. The sequencing pipeline was judged likely to have produced a cluster of highly shared sequence variants as a technical artifact. In a later analysis, HLA-associated TCR beta chains showed more clonal expansion and lower generation probabilities than non-associated chains that were equally common. Three of the identified cytomegalovirus-associated TCR beta chains were confirmed in vitro to be specific for cytomegalovirus antigens. Some IMGT-functional V segments, including TRBV6-2 and TRBV6-3, could not be distinguished by the 87-base-pair reads and were therefore excluded. In a later analysis, the rate of TCR association differed among HLA loci, with DRB1 alleles having the most associated TCRs and HLA-C alleles having the fewest.

Library prep was done by the immunoSEQ multiplex PCR assay. A mixture of 60 forward primers for TCR Vbeta segments and 13 reverse primers for TCR Jbeta segments was used in the multiplex PCR. Amplification of the CDR3 region of rearranged TCR beta genes was performed with a multiplex PCR assay on genomic DNA. On the Illumina HiSeq System, the amplified TCR beta libraries were sequenced as 87-base-pair reads. Regarding the original processing steps: A later analysis counted tens of millions of unique TCR beta chains across the 666 repertoires, and around 12 million of these chains were shared by at least two donors. To remove PCR and sequencing errors, raw reads were error-corrected and collapsed into unique sequences using a nearest-neighbor algorithm that merged closely related sequences. To assign V, D and J gene segments, CDR3 sequences were aligned to IMGT reference sequences. Each retained sequence needed at least a six-nucleotide match to both a V gene segment and a J gene segment. A rearrangement counted as productive if the CDR3 had no stop codons and remained in frame with V and J, and every other rearrangement counted as non-productive. CDR3 was defined by IMGT convention, running from the second conserved V-encoded cysteine to the conserved J-encoded phenylalanine. The earlier analysis of about 610 of the donors excluded sequences that lacked an unambiguous match to a single V gene segment. In an earlier analysis of roughly 500 of the donors, V segments were called functional above 56.7% productive rearrangements and were called segregating when the between-donor standard deviation exceeded 5%. To diagnose cytomegalovirus status from the catalog of TCR beta chain sequences, a statistical classification framework was built. V and J gene assignment, in a later analysis, came from comparing TCR nucleotide sequences with IMGT/GENE-DB human TR gene sequences. Using the TCRdist pipeline, a later analysis assigned CDR3 sequences along with most-parsimonious VDJ recombination scenarios. In a later analysis, every TCR beta chain was defined by the combination of its CDR3 amino acid sequence and its V-gene family, and reads without a unique V-gene family were dropped. In a later analysis, 500 to 650 highly shared, low-generation-probability nucleotide sequences were removed to address suspected cross-contamination and a sequencing artifact. In a later analysis, a clonal expansion index was calculated for each public chain from normalized within-repertoire ranks of inferred template counts. In a later analysis, generation probabilities were computed using a VDJ recombination model fitted to out-of-frame rearrangements, and the results were checked against IGoR. In a later analysis, hypergeometric tests were used to score TCR-TCR, TCR-HLA and TCR-CMV co-occurrence, with a repertoire-size bias correction applied to TCR pairs. A later analysis estimated false discovery rates by permuting HLA or CMV assignments 20 times. In a later analysis, co-occurring TCRs were grouped with DBSCAN, and TCRdist sequence similarity was added when clustering was performed within HLA-allele-positive subsets. Repertoires with fewer than 30,000 or more than 120,000 public chains, plus five repertoires with anomalous nucleotide sharing, were excluded from co-occurrence clustering. TCRdb's version of the immuneACCESS table is confined to in-frame rearrangements and falls short of the full clone set. An unresolved V gene accounts for under half of the shortfall where checked; the remainder is of unknown origin. Clone size and V and J calls were adopted from that table, with D and trimming inferred from the DNA. A total of about 110,000 clones appear in this sample, around three quarters of them only once. More than 2% of the sample is taken by the ten largest.

A word on this clone: What antigen it recognizes has not been identified. The sample holds no much larger clone one base away, and base qualities are not on file.

The cohort consisted of 600 to 700 healthy bone marrow donors. All cohort members were sampled while nominally healthy, although unrecorded immune exposures were likely present. The donor was CMV seropositive and belonged to the group of 250 to 300 seropositive cohort members. A peripheral blood sample was provided by each donor, and peripheral blood mononuclear cells were used for TCR beta sequencing. The Qiagen DNeasy Blood Extraction Kit was used to extract genomic DNA from the blood cell samples. Its CDR3 holds 15 amino acids, cysteine through phenylalanine. CDR3 DNA only is kept here, 45 bases in frame from base 1. CDR1 and CDR2 are drawn from the germline V gene (reference sequence): SEHNR, FQNEAQ. The V end loses 0 bases and the J end loses 4 bases, and a stretch of 12 bases separates them.

This receptor chain uses TRBV7-9 and TRBJ1-2; no D gene is confidently identified. This clonotype was sampled from a man in his forties or fifties in good health and CMV-seropositive. The sample consisted of PBMCs. Here the CDR3 is given as CASSLARGGVYGYTF. The DNA sequence follows: TGTGCCAGCAGCTTAGCGCGGGGTGGCGTCTATGGCTACACCTTC.